Here is one TCR beta chain with its context. The antigen remains unidentified. TCRbeta library preparation incorporated unique molecular identifiers. MiXCR, applied by TCRdb to the PCR reads, yields one record per CDR3 protein. The table lists more than 200,000 distinct CDR3 sequences, 25% of them singletons. The data originate from a study of T-cell reconstitution after alpha-beta-depleted transplantation in children. The germline V and J ends were trimmed by 3 bases and 1 base, with 8 bases remaining between them. Germline loops: CDR1 DFQATT, CDR2 SNEGSKA (reference sequence). The CDR3 length is 13 residues. Points from the study as a whole: There were reportedly several hundred expanded graft clones from which alpha-beta T cells came about two months after transplant. At day 60, the high TCRbeta diversity found in some patients originated from recipient T cells and thymic progenitors that had survived. From newly produced T cells came most of the T-cell counts and diversity one year after transplant.

This material consisted of PBMCs, taken before TCRalphabeta/CD19-depleted stem cell transplant. The source is a girl aged 2 to 10 with Fanconi anemia, due to receive a stem cell transplant. The rearrangement uses TRBV20-1 and TRBJ2-3; D is possibly TRBD1 (5 bases). The CDR3 DNA reads TGCAGTGCTAGGTTAGGGGGCACAGATACGCAGTATTTT. Translation: CSARLGGTDTQYF.